Below, 18 T cell receptor beta chains from the same sample are listed, as sequenced in a study of blood T cell repertoires in COVID-19. The assay was immunoSEQ multiplex PCR, and TCRdb's table has in-frame clones only and misses some. Of under 350,000 clones listed, approximately 86% are singletons. Sample: peripheral blood. Receptors originate from a man aged 65 to 85 with acute or convalescent COVID-19.

V usage is TRBV24-1 and J usage is TRBJ2-1, with 10 positions matching TRBD1. The CDR3 consists of 14 residues. The V gene's germline CDR1 is KGHDR and CDR2 SFDVKD. V shed 9 bases and J 9 bases; nucleotides not matched to a gene: 10. CDR3 in amino acids: CATADRGPLIEQFF. The DNA for the CDR3 is TGTGCCACCGCAGACAGGGGGCCCCTCATTGAGCAGTTCTTC.

The V gene is TRBV6-5, the J gene TRBJ2-2, with a possible D match to TRBD1 (6 bases). The CDR3 spans 14 residues. V lost 6 bases, J lost 1 base, and 9 bases lay in between. Germline V lookup: CDR1 MNHEY, CDR2 SVGAGI. In DNA form, the CDR3 reads TGTGCCAGCAGAAGGACAGAGAACACCGGGGAGCTGTTTTTT. Translating gives CASRRTENTGELFF.

The gene calls are TRBV12-3 or TRBV12-4 and TRBJ2-2; TRBD2 matches 7 bases. V shed 5 bases, J shed 9 bases, and the junction held 3 bases outside the gene matches. This CDR3 spans 12 amino acids. CDR3 residues: CASSELARELFF. In DNA, the CDR3 is TGTGCCAGCAGTGAACTAGCGCGGGAGCTGTTTTTT.

Only a few counts were recorded for this clone. V and J are TRBV6-2 or TRBV6-3 and TRBJ2-2, with 8 bases aligning to TRBD1. Germline V gene sequence: CDR1 MNHEY, CDR2 SVGEGT. The J segment lost 7 bases and the V segment lost 6 bases, leaving 19 bases of the junction unmatched. This CDR3 comprises 18 residues. The CDR3 DNA follows: TGTGCCAGCAGCGAACCAGGGGGCAGACGAAGATTTGGCGGGGAGCTGTTTTTT. Its protein product is CASSEPGGRRRFGGELFF.

The chain carries TRBV7-2 and TRBJ1-5; tentatively, D is TRBD1 (5 bases). CDR1 and CDR2 from the germline V gene are SGHTA and FQGNSA. The CDR3 is made up of 17 amino acids. Deletions cut 1 base from V and 0 bases from J, with 13 bases between. CDR3 DNA sequence: TGTGCCAGCAGCTTAGTAGGCAGGGCCACTAGCAATCAGCCCCAGCATTTT. Its translation is CASSLVGRATSNQPQHF.

The chain couples TRBV19 to TRBJ1-2; 7 bases align to TRBD1. J was trimmed by 4 bases and V by 4 bases; bases with no gene match: 3. The CDR3 consists of 13 residues. CDR1 and CDR2 from the germline V gene are LNHDA and SQIVND (reference sequence). The CDR3 here is CASSTDRAYGYTF. DNA for the CDR3: TGTGCCAGTAGTACCGACAGGGCCTATGGCTACACCTTC.

This chain links TRBV5-4 with TRBJ1-1; 8 bases match TRBD1. J gave up 0 bases and V 4 bases, and 5 bases lay outside the gene matches. The CDR3 contains 15 residues. Germline loops: CDR1 SGHNT, CDR2 YYREEE (reference sequence). For the CDR3, the DNA is TGTGCCAGCAGCCGGACAGGGAGAATGAACACTGAAGCTTTCTTT. The encoded protein is CASSRTGRMNTEAFF.

The genes are TRBV25-1 and TRBJ2-3; 7 bases are a match to TRBD2. CDR1 is MGHDK and CDR2 is SYGVNS in the germline V gene. There are 16 residues in the CDR3. Losses at the gene ends were 3 bases for V and 0 bases for J; bases not matched to a gene: 6. The DNA for the CDR3 is TGTGCCAGCAGTGAGAGCCCGGGGGGAAGCACAGATACGCAGTATTTT. This encodes CASSESPGGSTDTQYF.

The chain is built from TRBV29-1 and TRBJ1-1, with D possibly matching TRBD1 (5 bases). V lost 4 bases and J lost 1, with 10 bases in between. The CDR3 is 13 residues long. Germline lookup yields CDR1 SQVTM and CDR2 ANQGSEA. The CDR3 nucleotides are TGCAGCGTTGTTAGACAGAAGAACACTGAAGCTTTCTTT. Amino acids: CSVVRQKNTEAFF.

This chain joins TRBV7-9 and TRBJ2-6; D remains unclear. Germline assignment: CDR1 SEHNR and CDR2 FQNEAQ (reference sequence). Trimming removed 7 bases at V and 4 bases at J, with 5 bases between. This CDR3 contains 12 residues. The CDR3 reads CASTLGANVLTF. In DNA, the CDR3 is TGTGCCAGCACCCTAGGGGCCAACGTCCTGACTTTC.

The rearrangement joins TRBV15 to TRBJ2-7, with 10 bases that match TRBD1. CDR1 and CDR2 (germline): LNHNV, YYDKDF (reference sequence). The CDR3 contains 18 residues. V was clipped by 0 bases and J by 5 bases; unmatched bases: 13. CDR3 in amino acids: CATSRDRWGQGSLNEQYF. DNA for the CDR3: TGTGCCACCAGCAGAGATCGTTGGGGACAGGGGTCTCTCAACGAGCAGTACTTC.

This clone was counted a single time. The J gene is TRBJ2-7, the V gene TRBV7-2; TRBD2 might be the D (5 bases). The germline V and J ends were trimmed by 2 bases and 4 bases, with 12 bases remaining between them. Per germline, CDR1 SGHTA and CDR2 FQGNSA. The CDR3 totals 14 residues. The CDR3 DNA reads as TGTGCCAGCAGCTTATCCAGGACTGGGTACGAGCAGTACTTC. Protein product: CASSLSRTGYEQYF. The full variable domain, rest sourced from reference TRBV7-2 and TRBJ2-7, is GAGVSQSPSNKVTEKGKDVELRCDPISGHTALYWYRQSLGQGLEFLIYFQGNSAPDKSGLPSDRFSAERTGGSVSTLTIQRTQQEDSAVYLCASSLSRTGYEQYFGPGTRLTVT.

The chain employs TRBV5-8 and TRBJ1-2; D perhaps matches TRBD1 (6 bases). Germline CDR1 and CDR2: SGHTS and YDEGEE. This CDR3 is 15 amino acids long. V lost 0 bases, J lost 8 bases, and 17 bases lay in between. The CDR3 loop is CASSLDDHRVQGYTF. The CDR3 DNA is TGTGCCAGCAGCTTGGACGACCACAGGGTTCAAGGCTACACCTTC.

Comments on this clone: Other DNA sequences in the sample encode the same CDR3. The chain recombines TRBV29-1 with TRBJ1-2; 7 bases align to TRBD1. Germline values: CDR1 SQVTM, CDR2 ANQGSEA. The ends lost 2 bases at V and 2 bases at J; junction bases unmatched: 2. This CDR3 region has 13 residues. The CDR3 DNA reads as TGCAGCGTTGAAAGGGACAGAAACTATGGCTACACCTTC. Protein product: CSVERDRNYGYTF.

The chain recombines TRBV7-3 with TRBJ2-2; D gene uncertain. V was trimmed by 2 bases and J by 2 bases, leaving 9 bases between them. The germline CDR1 and CDR2 sequences are SGHTA and FQGTGA. The CDR3 covers 15 residues. CDR3 DNA sequence: TGTGCCAGCAGCTTATTACCGGTAAACACCGGGGAGCTGTTTTTT. Translating it yields CASSLLPVNTGELFF.

This chain joins TRBV4-1 and TRBJ2-7, with D perhaps TRBD2 (7 bases). V was pared by 0 bases and J by 0 bases, with 12 bases between. The CDR3 length is 16 residues. Germline values: CDR1 MGHRA, CDR2 YSYEKL. The CDR3 reads CASSQDLGGHSYEQYF. The DNA of the CDR3 is TGCGCCAGCAGCCAAGATCTGGGGGGGCACTCCTACGAGCAGTACTTC.

This chain's CDR3 is CASSLVVAGGYNEQFF. In DNA form, the CDR3 reads TGTGCCAGCAGCTTAGTCGTAGCGGGGGGATACAATGAGCAGTTCTTC. The V call is TRBV7-2, the J call TRBJ2-1, with 10 bases identical to TRBD2. The V and J ends lost 1 base and 4 bases, in that order; junction bases with no gene match: 4. There are 16 residues in the CDR3. Germline values: CDR1 SGHTA, CDR2 FQGNSA. The complete variable domain, with remaining parts taken from reference TRBV7-2 and TRBJ2-1, reads GAGVSQSPSNKVTEKGKDVELRCDPISGHTALYWYRQSLGQGLEFLIYFQGNSAPDKSGLPSDRFSAERTGGSVSTLTIQRTQQEDSAVYLCASSLVVAGGYNEQFFGPGTRLTVL.

This clone was seen more than once but under ten times. This chain links TRBV5-6 with TRBJ1-1; tentative D call: TRBD1 (5 bases). CDR3 length equals 14 residues. Trimming took 0 bases from V and 1 from J, leaving 7 bases between them. Germline CDR1 and CDR2: SGHDT and YYEEEE. The CDR3 nucleotides are TGTGCCAGCAGCTTGGGCGGGGGGAACACTGAAGCTTTCTTT. Encoded protein: CASSLGGGNTEAFF.